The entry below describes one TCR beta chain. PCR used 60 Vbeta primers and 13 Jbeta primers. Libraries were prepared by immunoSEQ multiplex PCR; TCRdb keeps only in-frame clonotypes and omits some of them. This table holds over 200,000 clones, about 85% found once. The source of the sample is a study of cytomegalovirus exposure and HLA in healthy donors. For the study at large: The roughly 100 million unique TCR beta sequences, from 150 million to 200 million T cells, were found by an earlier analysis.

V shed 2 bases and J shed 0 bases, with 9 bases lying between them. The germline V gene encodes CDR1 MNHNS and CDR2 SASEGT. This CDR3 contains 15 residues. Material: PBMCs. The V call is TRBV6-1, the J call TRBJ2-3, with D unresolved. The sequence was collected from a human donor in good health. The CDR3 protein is CASSERARSTDTQYF. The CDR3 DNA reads TGTGCCAGCAGTGAAAGAGCCAGGAGCACAGATACGCAGTATTTT.